The 29 T cell receptor beta chains given below trace back to one sample, sequenced in a study of T cells after yellow fever vaccination. Via MiXCR, TCRdb re-called the 5' RACE reads, giving one row per CDR3 protein. The data show around 26,000 distinct CDR3 sequences, with less than 3.5% seen just once and approximately 0.94% held by the top ten. Sequenced here: PBMCs, either bulk or a sorted T-cell subset (CD4+, CD8+, memory, or dextramer-sorted; not recorded which), sampled around 45 days after the first yellow fever vaccination. The receptors shown here come from a man aged 18 to 29 who received the YFV17D yellow fever vaccine.

This clonotype was picked up many times. V usage is TRBV15 and J usage is TRBJ1-4; D not resolved. The CDR3 totals 15 residues. The germline V gene has CDR1 LNHNV and CDR2 YYDKDF (reference sequence). V was pared by 4 bases and J by 4 bases, with 13 bases between. Written as DNA, the CDR3 is TGTGCCACCAGCAAGGGCTCCGCTAATAATGAAAAACTGTTTTTT. This sequence encodes CATSKGSANNEKLFF.

Many counts were recorded for this clonotype. The V call is TRBV7-3, the J call TRBJ2-1; D is unresolved. This CDR3 has 18 residues. The germline V gene has CDR1 SGHTA and CDR2 FQGTGA. V shed 1 base and J shed 0 bases, with 16 bases lying between them. CDR3 coding DNA: TGTGCCAGCAGCTTAAATCCCCGGGCGGCGAGCTCCTACAATGAGCAGTTCTTC. Protein: CASSLNPRAASSYNEQFF.

In its sample, this clonotype was seen many times. One end of the junction fails to match germline, which may point to a read error. The chain uses TRBV20-1 and TRBJ2-5; 7 positions match TRBD1. Germline V gene data show CDR1 as DFQATT and CDR2 as SNEGSKA (reference sequence). The CDR3 spans 14 residues. The CDR3 protein is CSAAQGITREAQYF. For the CDR3, the DNA is TGCAGTGCCGCACAGGGGATAACAAGAGAGGCCCAGTACTTC.

The chain employs TRBV6-6 and TRBJ2-7, with D perhaps given as TRBD1 or TRBD2 (5 bases each). CDR1 is MNHNY and CDR2 is SVGAGI in the germline V gene (reference sequence). Trimming pared 5 bases from V and 2 bases from J, leaving 10 bases between. The CDR3 loop spans 13 amino acids. Here the CDR3 reads CASSRDGTYEQYV. The CDR3 DNA reads TGTGCCAGCAGTCGGGACGGGACCTACGAGCAGTACGTC.

This clonotype has ten or more counts. The chain recombines TRBV12-3 or TRBV12-4 with TRBJ1-1, with D tentatively TRBD1 (5 bases). The CDR3 has 17 residues. V shed 1 base and J shed 0 bases, with 15 bases lying between them. The CDR3 bases are TGTGCCAGCAGTTTAGTATTCGGGAGAGGGGTGAACACTGAAGCTTTCTTT. This encodes CASSLVFGRGVNTEAFF.

Many counts were recorded for this clonotype. CDR3 loop: CASSHPPGVTEAFF. The CDR3 nucleotides are TGCGCCAGCAGCCATCCCCCCGGGGTGACTGAAGCTTTCTTT. The V gene is TRBV4-1, the J gene TRBJ1-1; D gene ambiguous. CDR1 and CDR2 from the germline V gene are MGHRA and YSYEKL. V was clipped by 3 bases and J by 5 bases, with 13 bases between them. The CDR3 consists of 14 residues.

Ten or more counts support this clonotype. The chain recombines TRBV7-2 with TRBJ2-3, with 7 bases lining up with TRBD1. J was trimmed by 2 bases and V by 4 bases; bases with no gene match: 3. Germline V gene data show CDR1 as SGHTA and CDR2 as FQGNSA. The CDR3 consists of 14 residues. The CDR3 protein is CASSSGQLTDTQYF. CDR3 DNA sequence: TGTGCCAGCAGCTCGGGACAGCTCACAGATACGCAGTATTTT.

By its share, this clonotype is medium-sized. The chain employs TRBV12-3 or TRBV12-4 and TRBJ2-5; D unclear. The CDR3 covers 12 residues. V lost 8 bases, J lost 0 bases, and 7 bases lay in between. Here the CDR3 DNA reads TGTGCCAGCGGGCTAGACCAAGAGACCCAGTACTTC. Translated, it gives CASGLDQETQYF.

This clonotype was counted many times. The J gene is TRBJ2-3, the V gene TRBV20-1; D is unclear. Trimming took 0 bases from V and 0 from J, leaving 10 bases between them. Germline-derived CDR1 and CDR2 are DFQATT and SNEGSKA (reference sequence). This CDR3 region has 15 residues. The CDR3 nucleotides are TGCAGTGCTAGAGATTGGTCGGCTAGCACAGATACGCAGTATTTT. Translation gives CSARDWSASTDTQYF.

This clonotype was recorded at least ten times. V usage is TRBV27 and J usage is TRBJ1-6; no firm D call. Looked up from germline, CDR1 is MNHEY and CDR2 is SMNVEV (reference sequence). The V gene lost 7 bases and the J gene lost 4 bases, with 5 bases spanning the gap. This CDR3 contains 12 residues. CDR3 bases: TGTGCCAGCAAGATTTATAATTCACCCCTCCACTTT. Its translation is CASKIYNSPLHF.

This clonotype was seen repeatedly, ten times or more. This chain uses TRBV12-3 or TRBV12-4 with TRBJ1-2; no clear D gene. The CDR3 spans 12 residues. V lost 6 bases to trimming and J lost 5 bases, with 10 bases between them. The CDR3 region is CASSPFGYGYTF. In nucleotides, the CDR3 is TGTGCCAGCAGCCCCTTCGGATATGGCTACACCTTC.

This clonotype has a count of ten or more. The rearrangement joins TRBV30 to TRBJ2-3, with 7 positions matching TRBD1. In germline, CDR1 is GTSNPN, CDR2 SVGIG (reference sequence). V was pared by 2 bases and J by 1 base, with 9 bases of the junction left unmatched. The CDR3 is 16 amino acids. CDR3 sequence reads: CAWSRLRGQRTDTQYF. CDR3 in DNA: TGTGCCTGGAGTCGCCTCCGGGGACAGCGCACAGATACGCAGTATTTT.

At least ten counts were recorded for this clonotype. The chain combines TRBV7-9 with TRBJ1-2; D may be TRBD1 (5 bases). This CDR3 comprises 13 residues. Germline CDR1 reads SEHNR; CDR2 reads FQNEAQ (reference sequence). Between the trimmed V and J ends, which lost 7 bases and 0 bases, there was a span of 9 bases. The CDR3 DNA is TGTGCCAGCAATCGGGGGGCTAACTATGGCTACACCTTC. This sequence encodes CASNRGANYGYTF.

There are many counts of this clonotype. CDR3 region: CASSRLAGGPTGELFF. In DNA, the CDR3 is TGTGCCAGCAGTCGACTAGCGGGGGGGCCGACCGGGGAGCTGTTTTTT. V usage is TRBV12-3 or TRBV12-4 and J usage is TRBJ2-2; 14 bases align to TRBD2. The CDR3 is made up of 16 amino acids. Trimming cost V 5 bases and J 5 bases; bases outside gene matches: 4.

Many counts were recorded for this clonotype. The chain links TRBV6-1 to TRBJ2-3; no reliable D call. V shed 0 bases and J shed 3 bases, with 7 bases lying between them. The CDR3 is 14 amino acids. Germline lookup yields CDR1 MNHNS and CDR2 SASEGT. CDR3 sequence (DNA): TGTGCCAGCAGTGAAGCGCGGACGACAGATACGCAGTATTTT. Encoded protein: CASSEARTTDTQYF.

This clonotype showed up many times. The V gene is TRBV7-2, the J gene TRBJ2-3; 11 positions match TRBD2. The CDR3 length is 15 residues. Losses at the gene ends were 1 base for V and 7 bases for J; bases not matched to a gene: 4. Germline V gives CDR1 SGHTA, CDR2 FQGNSA. The DNA of the CDR3 is TGTGCCAGCAGCTTAGTAGCGGGGGGGCTAAATACGCAGTATTTT. Translating gives CASSLVAGGLNTQYF.

Many counts were recorded for this clonotype. The V and J genes are TRBV5-1 and TRBJ2-5, with 9 bases that match TRBD1. Germline V lookup: CDR1 SGHRS, CDR2 YFSETQ. CDR3 length equals 14 residues. J gave up 2 bases and V 3 bases, and 2 bases lay outside the gene matches. CDR3 bases: TGCGCCAGCAGCTCACAGGGGGCACAAGAGACCCAGTACTTC. Residues: CASSSQGAQETQYF.

This clonotype was detected a few times. A read error is possible here, since a much larger clone lies one base away. The V call is TRBV12-3 or TRBV12-4, the J call TRBJ1-1, with D unclear. V shed 6 bases and J shed 8 bases, with 10 bases lying between them. The CDR3 is 11 residues long. CDR3 bases: TGTGCCAGCAGGCGGGAGTCAGAAGCTTTCTTT. Protein product: CASRRESEAFF.

In its sample, this clonotype was seen many times. The rearrangement links TRBV5-5 to TRBJ1-5; a possible D gene is TRBD1 (5 bases). This CDR3 is 15 amino acids long. V shed 0 bases and J shed 7 bases, with 14 bases lying between them. The germline gives CDR1 SGHKS, CDR2 YYEKEE (reference sequence). CDR3: CASSLGGVERQPQHF. The CDR3 nucleotides are TGTGCCAGCAGCTTGGGGGGGGTCGAACGACAGCCCCAGCATTTT. The whole variable domain, remainder taken from reference TRBV5-5 and TRBJ1-5, is DAGVTQSPTHLIKTRGQQVTLRCSPISGHKSVSWYQQVLGQGPQFIFQYYEKEERGRGNFPDRFSARQFPNYSSELNVNALLLGDSALYLCASSLGGVERQPQHFGDGTRLSIL.

The V call is TRBV28, the J call TRBJ2-3; tentative D call: TRBD2 (6 bases). This CDR3 region has 18 residues. Trimming removed 6 bases from V and 2 bases from J, with 24 bases in between. Germline lookup yields CDR1 MDHEN and CDR2 SYDVKM. CDR3: CASRLPISPSAFTDTQYF. In DNA form, the CDR3 reads TGTGCCAGCAGGCTACCAATATCCCCTAGCGCTTTCACAGATACGCAGTATTTT.

In this sample, this clonotype turned up many times. V gene TRBV6-6 combines with J gene TRBJ1-2; D possibly corresponds to TRBD1 (5 bases). The germline V gene has CDR1 MNHNY and CDR2 SVGAGI (reference sequence). V was clipped by 6 bases and J by 2 bases, with 10 bases between them. The CDR3 has 13 amino acids. The CDR3 bases are TGTGCCAGCAGGGGAGGGGAAAACTATGGCTACACCTTC. It is translated as CASRGGENYGYTF.

At least ten counts were recorded for this clonotype. The rearrangement uses TRBV11-3 and TRBJ2-1; D call uncertain. Per the germline V gene, CDR1 is SGHNT and CDR2 is YENEEA. The ends were cut back, 2 bases at V and 6 bases at J, with 5 bases in the middle. The CDR3 is 12 amino acids. The CDR3: CASSLKINEQFF. DNA of the CDR3: TGTGCCAGCAGCTTAAAAATCAATGAGCAGTTCTTC.

This clonotype was detected many times. The rearrangement joins TRBV20-1 to TRBJ1-6; a weak D match, TRBD1 (5 bases). Germline V gives CDR1 DFQATT, CDR2 SNEGSKA (reference sequence). The V gene lost 6 bases and the J gene lost 10 bases, with 19 bases spanning the gap. The CDR3 runs 14 residues. CDR3 sequence (DNA): TGCAGTGCCCGCCCACAGGCGCGGGGGTCACCCCTCCACTTT. Protein product: CSARPQARGSPLHF.

This clonotype was seen ten or more times. The genes are TRBV20-1 and TRBJ1-1, with D tentatively TRBD1 (6 bases). The CDR3 loop spans 15 amino acids. Between the trimmed V and J ends, which lost 0 bases and 1 base, there was a span of 12 bases. CDR1 is DFQATT, CDR2 SNEGSKA, per germline (reference sequence). CDR3 sequence: CSAREGTGQNTEAFF. The CDR3 DNA reads TGCAGTGCTAGAGAGGGAACAGGGCAGAACACTGAAGCTTTCTTT.

This clonotype occurred many times. The rearrangement joins TRBV5-1 to TRBJ2-2, with D hard to call. Trimming pared 0 bases from V and 8 bases from J, leaving 5 bases between. CDR1 and CDR2 (germline): SGHRS, YFSETQ. There are 12 residues in the CDR3. The CDR3 spells CASSLESGELFF. CDR3 bases: TGCGCCAGCAGCTTGGAATCGGGGGAGCTGTTTTTT.

The CDR3 coding sequence is TGCGCCAGCAGCTTGGCGGTTAGCGGGTCCACAGATACGCAGTATTTT. Residues: CASSLAVSGSTDTQYF. The chain combines TRBV5-1 with TRBJ2-3; 7 positions agree with TRBD2. Germline V CDR1 and CDR2: SGHRS, YFSETQ. The CDR3 has 16 residues. V lost 0 bases, J lost 2 bases, and 6 bases stayed unmatched.

This clonotype was counted at least ten times. The J gene is TRBJ1-6, the V gene TRBV5-1, with TRBD1 matching over 9 bases. The CDR3 extends over 22 amino acids. Losses at the gene ends were 0 bases for V and 4 bases for J; bases not matched to a gene: 20. Germline CDR1 is SGHRS and CDR2 is YFSETQ. The CDR3 reads CASSLESPGQGIRGLYNSPLHF. For the CDR3, the DNA is TGCGCCAGCAGCTTGGAATCTCCAGGACAGGGGATTCGGGGCCTTTATAATTCACCCCTCCACTTT.

This clonotype was counted many times. The rearrangement uses TRBV2 and TRBJ2-1; 9 bases align to TRBD2. Germline V CDR1 and CDR2: SNHLY, FYNNEI. This CDR3 spans 16 amino acids. V lost 0 bases, J lost 9 bases, and 9 bases stayed unmatched. DNA for the CDR3: TGTGCCAGCAGTGAAGCGCGGGCGGGGGGGGTCTCTGAGCAGTTCTTC. Its translation is CASSEARAGGVSEQFF.

This clonotype was found many times. The chain combines TRBV7-2 with TRBJ2-5, with 8 positions matching TRBD1. The CDR3 is 13 residues long. With 5 bases clipped from V and 5 bases from J, the junction kept 4 bases outside the gene matches. The germline gives CDR1 SGHTA, CDR2 FQGNSA. The CDR3: CASSRDRHETQYF. In DNA form, the CDR3 reads TGTGCCAGCAGCCGGGACAGGCACGAGACCCAGTACTTC.